This paragraph reports one T cell receptor beta chain. Its recognized antigen is unknown. No base-level quality is on record; no much larger clone is a single base apart. Receptor amplification or capture employed the immunoSEQ multiplex PCR assay. The deep sequencing platform assayed about 91,000 TCR templates per sample. Genomic DNA extracted from sorted T cells was the material used for TCRbeta CDR3 sequencing. The original pipeline was this. The R programming language was used for clonal analysis of TCRbeta CDR3 data. Alloreactive CD4+ and CD8+ clones were identified by comparing unstimulated samples to CFSE-low samples taken after the reaction. By matching sequences to the repertoires of sorted unstimulated Treg and non-Treg cells, each alloreactive CD4+ clone was assigned a regulatory or non-regulatory origin. TCRdb mirrors the immuneACCESS table, restricted to in-frame sequences. Some clones are absent from its copies; in checked studies, under half trace to an unresolved V gene, and the reason for the others is unknown. V and J calls and clone size are copied from that table; D and trimming were computed from the DNA. This sample gives roughly 100,000 clones in total; approximately 94% of them show up just once. 6.5% of the sample belongs to the ten largest clones.

These data belong to a study of siplizumab effects on memory and regulatory T cells (dated by TCRdb to about 2019). For the wider study: The study examined how the anti-CD2 antibody siplizumab affects alloreactive T-cell subsets in allogeneic mixed lymphocyte reactions built from human PBMCs.

Study-level results and caveats: Unstimulated naive T cells appeared more diverse than memory T cells, and naive cells seemed to contribute substantially to the alloresponse. In reactions with siplizumab, an average of around 70% of mappable alloreactive CD4+ clones were Treg-derived, compared with approximately 29% in control reactions. Roughly 75-97% of proliferating CD4+ or CD8+ clones could not be assigned a naive or memory phenotype. Whether proliferating Tregs from siplizumab cultures actually had suppressive function was not functionally confirmed. Sequences below about 10^-5 frequency were poorly captured, so only a minor fraction of alloreactive clones could be mapped to unstimulated subsets. Siplizumab significantly reduced the cumulative frequency of alloreactive sequences traceable to unstimulated CD4+ memory T cells.

Sorted unstimulated T cells and proliferating T cells recovered from mixed lymphocyte reactions were subjected to TCRbeta CDR3 sequencing. Fresh whole blood from roughly ten HLA-typed healthy donors was used to isolate PBMCs. This clonotype originated in a human donor in good health. Sequenced input: CD8+ T cells sorted from blood.

The CDR3 region reads CASSLRASGRKNIQYF. The bases are TGTGCCAGCAGCTTGAGGGCTAGCGGGCGGAAAAACATTCAGTACTTC. The chain is assembled from TRBV5-6 and TRBJ2-4; 8 central bases correspond to TRBD2. CDR1 and CDR2, looked up from the germline V gene, are SGHDT and YYEEEE. V trim: 1 base; J trim: 4 bases; unmatched bases: 7. Including cysteine and phenylalanine, the CDR3 has 16 amino acids. The retained sequence is limited to the CDR3, 48 bases, with the frame set at the first base.